A single sample is the source of the 22 T cell receptor beta chains below, sequenced in a study of shared clonotypes between healthy human individuals. Here immunoSEQ multiplex PCR was the method, and the copy in TCRdb shows in-frame clones only, minus some. The sample comprises fewer than 600,000 clones, around 80% of which are singletons, and approximately 12% rests with the top ten. Sample: PBMCs. The source is a woman aged 40 to 49 in good health. Some clones in this sample may be carry-over from other donors' samples.

This clone was found a few times. The chain couples TRBV30 to TRBJ2-5; the match to TRBD2 covers 10 bases. Germline assignment: CDR1 GTSNPN and CDR2 SVGIG (reference sequence). Losses at the gene ends were 0 bases for V and 5 bases for J; bases not matched to a gene: 6. This CDR3 is built from 15 residues. The CDR3 DNA reads as TGTGCCTGGAGTGTGGCTAGCGGGAGCGTGGAGACCCAGTACTTC. Its translation: CAWSVASGSVETQYF.

This clone was picked up many times. The genes are TRBV5-4 and TRBJ2-7, with 9 bases fitting TRBD1. Germline CDR1 reads SGHNT; CDR2 reads YYREEE (reference sequence). V lost 3 bases, J lost 2 bases, and 6 bases stayed unmatched. The CDR3 loop spans 15 amino acids. The CDR3 DNA reads TGTGCCAGCAGCTCGAGGACAGGGGAGACCTACGAGCAGTACTTC. As protein: CASSSRTGETYEQYF.

This chain links TRBV21-1 with TRBJ2-3; the D call of TRBD2 is as the table states it, not checked on the DNA. TRBV21-1 is annotated as a pseudogene. The CDR3 extends over 16 amino acids. In DNA form, the CDR3 reads TGTGCCAGCAGCAAATGTCCGGGAGGGCACACAGATACGCAGTATTTT. This translates into CASSKCPGGHTDTQYF.

The rearrangement links TRBV11-2 to TRBJ2-3; 11 bases fit TRBD2. The CDR3 contains 13 residues. Trimming removed 5 bases from V and 9 bases from J; junction bases left unmatched: 4. Germline lookup yields CDR1 SGHAT and CDR2 FQNNGV. The CDR3 here is CASSQTSGITQYF. The CDR3, as DNA: TGTGCCAGCAGCCAGACTAGCGGGATCACGCAGTATTTT. Supplemented by reference TRBV11-2 and TRBJ2-3, the full variable domain reads EAGVAQSPRYKIIEKRQSVAFWCNPISGHATLYWYQQILGQGPKLLIQFQNNGVVDDSQLPKDRFSAERLKGVDSTLKIQPAKLEDSAVYLCASSQTSGITQYFGPGTRLTVL.

The genes are TRBV7-2 and TRBJ2-5; no clear D gene. The CDR3 covers 13 residues. Trimming stripped 1 base from V and 4 bases from J, with 7 bases between. Looked up from germline, CDR1 is SGHTA and CDR2 is FQGNSA. In nucleotides, the CDR3 is TGTGCCAGCAGCTTAGGGGATAGAGAGACCCAGTACTTC. Translation gives CASSLGDRETQYF.

This clone was seen only once. The chain couples TRBV6-1 to TRBJ2-1, with D perhaps TRBD1 (6 bases). This CDR3 region has 15 residues. Germline V gives CDR1 MNHNS, CDR2 SASEGT. With 5 bases removed from V and 2 bases from J, the gap between germline ends came to 13 bases. CDR3 DNA sequence: TGTGCCAGCAGTAAAGGGACAAACCCCTACAATGAGCAGTTCTTC. This codes for CASSKGTNPYNEQFF.

The chain combines TRBV6-1 with TRBJ2-1; D perhaps matches TRBD1 (6 bases). The CDR3 extends over 15 amino acids. V was cut by 6 bases and J by 0 bases, with 12 bases left in between. CDR1 MNHNS and CDR2 SASEGT come from the germline V gene. The chain's CDR3 is CASRRTVTSYNEQFF. Here the CDR3 DNA reads TGTGCCAGCAGACGGACAGTTACCTCCTACAATGAGCAGTTCTTC.

The rearrangement joins TRBV28 to TRBJ2-7; 8 bases agree with TRBD1. Trimming removed 2 bases from V and 6 bases from J; junction bases left unmatched: 9. Germline lookup yields CDR1 MDHEN and CDR2 SYDVKM. The CDR3 extends over 15 amino acids. In nucleotides, the CDR3 is TGTGCCAGCAGTTTAGGGGCAGGGGGCCCCCGCGAGCAGTACTTC. The encoded protein is CASSLGAGGPREQYF.

The genes are TRBV6-5 and TRBJ1-2, with TRBD1 matching over 8 bases. Germline loops: CDR1 MNHEY, CDR2 SVGAGI. The V gene end was trimmed by 5 bases and the J gene end by 4 bases; junction bases not matched to a gene: 9. CDR3 length: 15 residues. CDR3 amino acids: CASSPLQGEVYGYTF. The DNA for the CDR3 is TGTGCCAGCAGTCCCTTACAGGGGGAGGTCTATGGCTACACCTTC.

This sequence joins TRBV9 and TRBJ1-2, with D tentatively TRBD1 (5 bases). In germline, CDR1 is SGDLS, CDR2 YYNGEE. The length of the CDR3 is 11 residues. V gave up 7 bases and J gave up 3 bases, with 7 bases separating them. In nucleotides, the CDR3 is TGTGCCAGCCGGGGGTACTATGGCTACACCTTC. As protein: CASRGYYGYTF.

Here the CDR3 reads CASSLEGTRSNEQYF. CDR3 in DNA: TGTGCCAGCAGTTTAGAGGGCACGAGGTCTAACGAGCAGTACTTC. The chain has TRBV6-1 and TRBJ2-7; possibly TRBD2 for D (5 bases). CDR1 and CDR2 (germline): MNHNS, SASEGT. This CDR3 has 15 residues. The ends were cut back, 5 bases at V and 5 bases at J, with 19 bases in the middle.

The gene calls are TRBV7-2 and TRBJ2-1; 9 bases match TRBD2. Germline V gene lookup returns CDR1 SGHTA and CDR2 FQGNSA. J lost 6 bases, V lost 3 bases, and 3 bases had no gene match. The CDR3 contains 14 residues. The CDR3 protein is CASSLPSGTNEQFF. The CDR3 DNA reads as TGTGCCAGCAGCTTGCCTAGCGGGACCAATGAGCAGTTCTTC.

The rearrangement uses TRBV27 and TRBJ2-5; 12 bases fit TRBD1. The CDR3 runs 14 residues. The germline V gene has CDR1 MNHEY and CDR2 SMNVEV (reference sequence). The trim removed 6 bases at V and 6 bases at J, leaving 5 bases unmatched. Here the CDR3 reads CASRGTGGPQTQYF. The CDR3 DNA sequence: TGTGCCAGCAGGGGGACAGGGGGCCCCCAGACCCAGTACTTC.

The chain is built from TRBV15 and TRBJ2-7, with D perhaps TRBD2 (5 bases). Germline V gene sequence: CDR1 LNHNV, CDR2 YYDKDF (reference sequence). The CDR3 has 15 amino acids. V shed 0 bases and J shed 4 bases, with 13 bases lying between them. The CDR3 DNA sequence: TGTGCCACCAGCAGAGATCTGTACGGAGGATACGAGCAGTACTTC. Its translation is CATSRDLYGGYEQYF.

The chain has TRBV7-3 and TRBJ1-2, with TRBD1 as a possible D gene (5 bases). The CDR3 consists of 13 residues. Germline CDR1 reads SGHTA; CDR2 reads FQGTGA. V lost 5 bases, J lost 4 bases, and 11 bases lay in between. CDR3 in amino acids: CASSPDRSYGYTF. CDR3 DNA: TGTGCCAGCAGCCCCGACAGATCCTATGGCTACACCTTC.

The V call is TRBV28, the J call TRBJ2-5, with a tentative D call TRBD1 (6 bases). From germline, CDR1 is MDHEN and CDR2 SYDVKM. This CDR3 has 17 residues. V was cut by 5 bases and J by 4 bases, with 23 bases left in between. CDR3 sequence reads: CASSTSPRDTLLETQYF. The CDR3 region has the DNA TGTGCCAGCAGTACCTCCCCCCGGGACACCCTCCTAGAGACCCAGTACTTC.

The CDR3 region is CASSMDGENTEAFF. Here the CDR3 DNA reads TGCGCCAGCAGCATGGACGGGGAGAACACTGAAGCTTTCTTT. The gene calls are TRBV5-1 and TRBJ1-1, with D uncertain. The CDR3 is 14 residues long. With 4 bases removed from V and 1 base from J, the gap between germline ends came to 11 bases. Germline V gene sequence: CDR1 SGHRS, CDR2 YFSETQ.

The chain carries TRBV13 and TRBJ2-7; the match to TRBD2 covers 13 bases. Germline CDR1 and CDR2: PRHDT and FYEKMQ (reference sequence). J lost 7 bases, V lost 2 bases, and 8 bases had no gene match. The CDR3 is 16 residues long. In DNA form, the CDR3 reads TGTGCCAGCAGCTTATCCCGACTAGCGGGGGGACTGGAGCAGTACTTC. Its protein is CASSLSRLAGGLEQYF.

This clone was seen just once. The chain recombines TRBV6-5 with TRBJ2-7; D not resolved. From germline, CDR1 is MNHEY and CDR2 SVGAGI. V was cut by 2 bases and J by 3 bases, with 8 bases left in between. This CDR3 is built from 13 residues. CDR3 nucleotides: TGTGCCAGCAGTTACGTGGGGTACTACGAGCAGTACTTC. This gives the protein CASSYVGYYEQYF.

This chain uses TRBV30 with TRBJ2-3, with D perhaps TRBD1 or TRBD2 (5 bases each). V lost 5 bases to trimming and J lost 3 bases, with 9 bases between them. This CDR3 has 12 residues. Germline V lookup: CDR1 GTSNPN, CDR2 SVGIG (reference sequence). The CDR3 DNA reads TGTGCCTGGGCCGGGACGACAGATACGCAGTATTTT. As protein: CAWAGTTDTQYF.

The chain couples TRBV9 to TRBJ1-4; D not resolved. The V end was cut by 1 base, the J end by 8 bases, with 12 bases between. The CDR3 is made up of 14 amino acids. Germline values: CDR1 SGDLS, CDR2 YYNGEE. As DNA, the CDR3 is TGTGCCAGCAGCGTAAACGACGAGGAAGAAAAACTGTTTTTT. Protein sequence: CASSVNDEEEKLFF.

This clone was seen more than once but under ten times. The rearrangement uses TRBV4-2 and TRBJ2-7, with TRBD2 matching 14 bases. The V gene's germline CDR1 is LGHNA and CDR2 YNFKEQ. V dropped 0 bases and J dropped 2; count of bases not matched to a gene: 6. The CDR3 loop spans 18 amino acids. The DNA of the CDR3 is TGTGCCAGCAGCCAAGACGGGACTAGCGGGAGTATAGCCTACGAGCAGTACTTC. This sequence encodes CASSQDGTSGSIAYEQYF.